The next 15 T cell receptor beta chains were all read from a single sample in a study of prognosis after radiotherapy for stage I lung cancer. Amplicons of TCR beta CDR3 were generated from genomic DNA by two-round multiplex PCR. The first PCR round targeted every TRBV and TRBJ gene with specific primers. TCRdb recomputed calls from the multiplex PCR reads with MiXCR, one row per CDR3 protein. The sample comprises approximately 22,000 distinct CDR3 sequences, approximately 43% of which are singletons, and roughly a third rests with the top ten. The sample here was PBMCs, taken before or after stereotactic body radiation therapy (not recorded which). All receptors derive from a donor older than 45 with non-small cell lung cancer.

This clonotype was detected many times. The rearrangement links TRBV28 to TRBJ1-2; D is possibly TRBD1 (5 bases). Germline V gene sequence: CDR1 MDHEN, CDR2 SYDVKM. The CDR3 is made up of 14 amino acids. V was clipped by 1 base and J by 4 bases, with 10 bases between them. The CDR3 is CASSLSGRSYGYTF. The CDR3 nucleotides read TGTGCCAGCAGTTTATCGGGACGGTCCTATGGCTACACCTTC.

The CDR3 region is CASSAGVASGSLYEQYF. The CDR3 DNA reads TGTGCCAGCAGCGCCGGTGTAGCTAGCGGGAGTTTATACGAGCAGTACTTC. V is TRBV9 and J is TRBJ2-7, with TRBD2 matching over 10 bases. This CDR3 contains 17 residues. Germline V CDR1 and CDR2: SGDLS, YYNGEE. V was pared by 3 bases and J by 4 bases, with 13 bases of the junction left unmatched.

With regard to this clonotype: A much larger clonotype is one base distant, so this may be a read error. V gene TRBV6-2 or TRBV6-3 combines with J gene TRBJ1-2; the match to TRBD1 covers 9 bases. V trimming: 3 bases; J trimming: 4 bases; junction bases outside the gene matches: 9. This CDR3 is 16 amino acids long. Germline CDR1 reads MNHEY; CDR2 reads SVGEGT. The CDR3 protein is CASSYIRTGVSYGYTF. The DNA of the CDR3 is TGTGCCAGCAGTTATATTCGGACAGGGGTCAGCTATGGCTACACCTTC.

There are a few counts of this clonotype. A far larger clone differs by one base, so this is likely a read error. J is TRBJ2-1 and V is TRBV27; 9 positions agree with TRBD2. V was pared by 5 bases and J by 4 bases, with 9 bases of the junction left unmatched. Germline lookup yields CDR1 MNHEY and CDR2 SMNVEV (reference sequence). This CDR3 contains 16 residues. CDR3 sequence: CASSDLSGRHYNEQFF. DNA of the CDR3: TGTGCCAGCAGTGACCTCAGCGGGAGGCATTACAATGAGCAGTTCTTC.

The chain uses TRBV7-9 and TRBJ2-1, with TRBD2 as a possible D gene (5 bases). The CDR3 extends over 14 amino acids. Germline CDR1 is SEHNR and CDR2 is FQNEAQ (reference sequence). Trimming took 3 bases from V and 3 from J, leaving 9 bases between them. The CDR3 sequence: CASSLGVSYNEQFF. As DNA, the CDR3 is TGTGCCAGCAGCTTGGGAGTTAGCTACAATGAGCAGTTCTTC.

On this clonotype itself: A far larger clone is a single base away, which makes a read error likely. The CDR3 nucleotides are TGTGTCAGCAGCCGTCCGGGACTAGCGTGGTCCAATGAGCAGTTCTTC. It encodes CVSSRPGLAWSNEQFF. V is TRBV6-8 and J is TRBJ2-1, with 10 positions matching TRBD2. This CDR3 is 16 amino acids long. CDR1 MNHGY and CDR2 SAAAGT come from the germline V gene.

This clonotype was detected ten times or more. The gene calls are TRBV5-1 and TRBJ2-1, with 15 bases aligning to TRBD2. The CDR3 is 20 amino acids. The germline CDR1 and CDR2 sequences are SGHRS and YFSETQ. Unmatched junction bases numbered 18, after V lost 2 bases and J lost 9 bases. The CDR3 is CASSFGGLWTSGRAFTEQFF. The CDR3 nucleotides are TGCGCCAGCAGCTTTGGGGGGCTGTGGACTAGCGGGAGGGCCTTTACTGAGCAGTTCTTC.

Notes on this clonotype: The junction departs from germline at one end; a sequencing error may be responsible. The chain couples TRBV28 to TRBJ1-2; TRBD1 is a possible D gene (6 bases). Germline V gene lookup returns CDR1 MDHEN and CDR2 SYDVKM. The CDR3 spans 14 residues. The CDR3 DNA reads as TGTGCCAGCATTTTACAGGGTGTTAACTATGGCTACACCTTC. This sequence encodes CASILQGVNYGYTF.

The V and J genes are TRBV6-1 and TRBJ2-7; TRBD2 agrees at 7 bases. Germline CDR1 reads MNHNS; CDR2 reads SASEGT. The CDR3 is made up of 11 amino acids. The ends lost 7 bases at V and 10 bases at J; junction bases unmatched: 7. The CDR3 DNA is TGTGCCAGCATTGCCCTAGCGGATCAGTACTTC. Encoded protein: CASIALADQYF.

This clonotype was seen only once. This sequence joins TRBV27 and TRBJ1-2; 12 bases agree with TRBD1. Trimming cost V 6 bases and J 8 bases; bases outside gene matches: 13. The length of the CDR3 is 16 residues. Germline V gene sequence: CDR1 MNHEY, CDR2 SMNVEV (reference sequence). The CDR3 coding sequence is TGTGCCAGCAGCAAAGGAGGGGGACAGGGGGCGCGGGGCTACACCTTC. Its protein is CASSKGGGQGARGYTF.

The CDR3 DNA follows: TGTGCCAGCAGGGCTCTCGGGACAGGGTATGGTAATTCACCCCTCCACTTT. Translated, it gives CASRALGTGYGNSPLHF. The chain employs TRBV6-1 and TRBJ1-6; 9 nucleotides align to TRBD1. The CDR3 covers 17 residues. CDR1 and CDR2 (germline): MNHNS, SASEGT. V shed 6 bases and J 6 bases; nucleotides not matched to a gene: 12.

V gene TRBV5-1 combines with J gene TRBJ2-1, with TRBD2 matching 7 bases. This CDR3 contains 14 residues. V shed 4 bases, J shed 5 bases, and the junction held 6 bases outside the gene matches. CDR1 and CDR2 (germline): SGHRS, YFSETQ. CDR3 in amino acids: CASSPGGENNEQFF. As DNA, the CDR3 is TGCGCCAGCAGCCCGGGGGGAGAGAACAATGAGCAGTTCTTC.

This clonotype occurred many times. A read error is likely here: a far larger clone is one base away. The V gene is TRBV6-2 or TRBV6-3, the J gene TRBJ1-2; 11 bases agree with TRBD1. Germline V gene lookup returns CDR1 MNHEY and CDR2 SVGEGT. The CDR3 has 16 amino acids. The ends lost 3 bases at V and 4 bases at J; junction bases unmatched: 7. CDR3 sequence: CASSYIRTGGSYGYTF. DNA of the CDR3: TGTGCCAGCAGTTATATTCGGACAGGGGGCAGCTATGGCTACACCTTC.

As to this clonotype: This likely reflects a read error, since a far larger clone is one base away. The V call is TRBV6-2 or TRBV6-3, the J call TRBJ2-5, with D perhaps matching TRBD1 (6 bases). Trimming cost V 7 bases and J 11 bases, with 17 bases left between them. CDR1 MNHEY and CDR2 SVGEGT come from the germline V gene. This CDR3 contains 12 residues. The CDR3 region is CASTYSRGWQYF. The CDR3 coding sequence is TGTGCCAGCACCTACTCGAGGGGGTGGCAGTACTTC.

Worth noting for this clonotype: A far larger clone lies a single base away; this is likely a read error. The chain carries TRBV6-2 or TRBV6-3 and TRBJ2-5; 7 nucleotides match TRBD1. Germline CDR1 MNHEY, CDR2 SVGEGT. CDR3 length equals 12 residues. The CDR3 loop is CSSTYSRGRQYF. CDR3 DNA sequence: TGTTCCAGCACCTACTCGAGGGGGCGGCAGTACTTC.